This is a list of T cell receptor beta chains from one sample in a study of CD8+CD57+ T cells in acquired aplastic anemia. TCRdb reanalysed the reads using MiXCR and keeps one entry per CDR3 protein. The data contain around 200,000 distinct CDR3 sequences, nearly 50% of them singletons. Sample: sorted CD4+, CD8+, or CD8+CD57+ T cells (not recorded which) from PBMCs. The receptors shown here come from a human donor with aplastic anemia. The CDR3 runs from the conserved cysteine through the conserved F or W. A D gene is named only where the DNA matches it firmly. The size entry is marked missing in some rows and otherwise reads once, few, many or a size class.

size	J	D	V	length	DNA	CDR3
many	TRBJ1-2	-	TRBV14	13	TGTGCCAGCAGCCGAGGACAGACTTATGGCTACACCTTC	CASSRGQTYGYTF
-	TRBJ1-2	-	TRBV7-9	12	TGTGCCAGCAGCTTAGGTCCGGGTGGCTACACCTTC	CASSLGPGGYTF
many	TRBJ2-3	TRBD1	TRBV4-1	14	TGCGCCAGCAGACGGACAGGGAGCACAGATACGCAGTATTTT	CASRRTGSTDTQYF
-	TRBJ2-7	-	TRBV2	13	TGTGCCAGCAGTTTATGGGATCAGGACGAGCAGTACTTC	CASSLWDQDEQYF
-	TRBJ1-5	-	TRBV19	15	TGTGCCAGTAGTATAGTAGCGGGGGCTAGGCAGCCCCAGCATTTT	CASSIVAGARQPQHF
many	TRBJ2-1	TRBD2	TRBV7-6	17	TGTGCCAGCAGCTTAAGGGACTACACTAGCGCAGACAATGAGCAGTTCTTC	CASSLRDYTSADNEQFF
few	TRBJ2-7	-	TRBV19	13	TGTGCCAGTGCATCGGACAGCTCCTACGAGCAGTACTTC	CASASDSSYEQYF
many	TRBJ1-1	-	TRBV6-5	15	TGTGCCAGCAGTTACTCGAAAAAAGGGGAATCTGAAGCTTTCTTT	CASSYSKKGESEAFF
-	TRBJ1-6	-	TRBV20-1	16	TGCAGTGCTAGAGATGGAAGGGCAGGGGAGGAATCACCCCTCCACTTT	CSARDGRAGEESPLHF
-	TRBJ1-4	-	TRBV19	15	TGTGCCAGTAGTATCCCGAGCGTTAAGGCTGAAAAACTGTTTTTT	CASSIPSVKAEKLFF
many	TRBJ2-2	-	TRBV24-1	14	TGTGCCACCAGTAAGTCGGGGAACACCGGGGAGCTGTTTTTT	CATSKSGNTGELFF
-	TRBJ1-1	-	TRBV6-1	13	TGTGCCACCACCACACCCGGACAGCTTGAAGCTTTCTTT	CATTTPGQLEAFF
-	TRBJ1-1	-	TRBV19	15	TGTGCCAGTAGTAACGGGCCCCACGGGAACACTGAAGCTTTCTTT	CASSNGPHGNTEAFF
-	TRBJ1-1	TRBD1	TRBV7-6	13	TGTGCCAGCTCGGACAGGGAGAACACTGAAGCTTTCTTT	CASSDRENTEAFF
many	TRBJ2-5	-	TRBV6-7	14	TGTGCCAGCAGTTACCCCGGGATCCGGGAGACCCAGTACTTC	CASSYPGIRETQYF
many	TRBJ2-3	-	TRBV19	13	TGTGCCAGTCGTAAGGCCGGGACGGATACGCAGTATTTT	CASRKAGTDTQYF
-	TRBJ1-6	-	TRBV10-1	14	TGCGCCAGCAGTGAGGTGACAGATAATTCACCCCTCCACTTT	CASSEVTDNSPLHF
few	TRBJ1-1	TRBD1	TRBV3-1	13	TGTGCCAGCAGGCAACAGGGGGGAACTGAAGCTTTCTTT	CASRQQGGTEAFF
few	TRBJ2-1	-	TRBV24-1	16	TGTGCCACCAGTCCACAGGGATTACCCCCAGGAGATGAGCAGTTCTTC	CATSPQGLPPGDEQFF
many	TRBJ1-1	-	TRBV4-3	13	TGCGCCAGCAGCCAATATCTGAACACTGAAGCTTTCTTT	CASSQYLNTEAFF
few	TRBJ2-5	-	TRBV2	13	TGTGCCAGCAGCGATGGGCGACTGGGGGCCCAGTACTTC	CASSDGRLGAQYF
-	TRBJ1-6	TRBD1	TRBV5-1	15	TGCGCCAGCAGCACCGGACAGGGAGATAATTCACCCCTCCACTTT	CASSTGQGDNSPLHF
-	TRBJ2-7	TRBD2	TRBV5-1	16	TGCGCCAGCAGCTTGACTAGCGGGGTTAATCCCTACGAGCAGTACTTC	CASSLTSGVNPYEQYF
-	TRBJ2-5	TRBD2	TRBV7-2	15	TGTGCCAGCATCCCTGGCGGGGGGTACCAAGAGACCCAGTACTTT	CASIPGGGYQETQYF
few	TRBJ2-5	-	TRBV24-1	14	TGTGCCACCAGTGATTCGGGGGAGCAAGAGACCCAGTACTTC	CATSDSGEQETQYF
many	TRBJ1-5	-	TRBV19	12	TGTGCCAGTAGTCTCATGAATCAGCCCCAGCATTTT	CASSLMNQPQHF
few	TRBJ2-7	TRBD1	TRBV20-1	13	TGCAGTGCTGGACAGGTGACCTCCTACGAGCAGTACTTC	CSAGQVTSYEQYF
-	TRBJ2-5	-	TRBV7-8	14	TGTGCCAGCAGCTTAGCGCCGGTCAGGGCGACCCAGTACTTC	CASSLAPVRATQYF
many	TRBJ1-6	-	TRBV20-1	13	TGCAGTGCTAGAGTGGGGTTTAATTCACCCCTCCACTTT	CSARVGFNSPLHF
many	TRBJ1-2	TRBD1	TRBV24-1	14	TGTGCCACCAGTGATTCATACAGGGGGTCAGGCTACACCTTC	CATSDSYRGSGYTF
-	TRBJ1-2	TRBD1	TRBV2	12	TGTGCCGGGGGACAGAATAACTATGGCTACACCTTC	CAGGQNNYGYTF
many	TRBJ1-1	-	TRBV5-6	14	TGTGCCAGCACCTACCTAGAAAGGAACACTGAAGCTTTCTTT	CASTYLERNTEAFF
-	TRBJ2-1	-	TRBV24-1	15	TGTGCCACCAGTGATTTGGGCGATGAGTACAATGAGCAGTTCTTC	CATSDLGDEYNEQFF
many	TRBJ2-5	-	TRBV10-1	15	TGCGCCAGCAGCCAGGGAACAGGGATCCAAGAGACCCAGTACTTC	CASSQGTGIQETQYF
once	TRBJ1-1	-	TRBV15	15	TGTGCCACCAAATTGGGGGGCGGAATGAACACTGAAGCTTTCTTT	CATKLGGGMNTEAFF
many	TRBJ1-5	-	TRBV7-9	13	TGTGCCAGCAGCTTTGGACAGAATCAGCCCCAGCATTTT	CASSFGQNQPQHF
-	TRBJ1-2	-	TRBV5-1	12	TGCGCCAGCAGCTTGGCCGGGCAGGGTGACACCTTC	CASSLAGQGDTF
-	TRBJ2-6	-	TRBV20-1	16	TGCAGTGCTAGTACGGGGGAGATCTCTGGGGCCAACGTCCTGACTTTC	CSASTGEISGANVLTF
-	TRBJ2-3	TRBD1	TRBV2	13	TGTGCCAGCAGAGGGACAGGCCCAGATACGCAGTATTTT	CASRGTGPDTQYF
-	TRBJ1-4	-	TRBV25-1	12	TGTGCCAGCAGCCGCGGGGTTGAAAAACTGTTTTTT	CASSRGVEKLFF
-	TRBJ2-7	TRBD2	TRBV20-1	12	TGCAGTGCGGGAGGGCTAGAGCGCGAGCAGTACTTC	CSAGGLEREQYF
-	TRBJ2-1	-	TRBV19	13	TGTGCCAGTAGTATAAGTCCTCTCAATGAGCAGTTCTTC	CASSISPLNEQFF
-	TRBJ1-6	-	TRBV2	14	TGTGCCAGCCTTTTAGCCGGGGGTAATTCACCCCTCCACTTT	CASLLAGGNSPLHF
-	TRBJ2-2	-	TRBV6-5	14	TGTGCCAGCAGTTCCCTTTTGAACACCGGGGAGCTGTTTTTT	CASSSLLNTGELFF
-	TRBJ2-6	-	TRBV7-9	16	TGTGCCAGCAGCAATTACAACAGTCCGGGGGCCAACGTCCTGACTTTC	CASSNYNSPGANVLTF